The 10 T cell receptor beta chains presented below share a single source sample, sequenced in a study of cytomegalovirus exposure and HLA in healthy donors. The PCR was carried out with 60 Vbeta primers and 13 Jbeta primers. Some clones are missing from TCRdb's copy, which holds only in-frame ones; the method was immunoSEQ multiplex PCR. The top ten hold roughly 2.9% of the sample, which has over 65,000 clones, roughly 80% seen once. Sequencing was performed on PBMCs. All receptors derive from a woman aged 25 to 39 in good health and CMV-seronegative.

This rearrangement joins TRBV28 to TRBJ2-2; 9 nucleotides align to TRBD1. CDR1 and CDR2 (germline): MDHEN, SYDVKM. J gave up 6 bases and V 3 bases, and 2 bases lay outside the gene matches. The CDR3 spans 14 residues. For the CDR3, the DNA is TGTGCCAGCAGTTTCTACAGGGGGCCCGGGGAGCTGTTTTTT. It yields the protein CASSFYRGPGELFF.

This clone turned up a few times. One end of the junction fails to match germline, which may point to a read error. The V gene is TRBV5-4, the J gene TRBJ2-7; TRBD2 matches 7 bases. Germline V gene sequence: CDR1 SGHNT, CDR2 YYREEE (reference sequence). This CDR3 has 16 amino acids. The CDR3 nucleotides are TGCGCCAGCAGCCAAGAGCCCCAGGGCGGGGGCTACGAGCAGTACTTC. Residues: CASSQEPQGGGYEQYF.

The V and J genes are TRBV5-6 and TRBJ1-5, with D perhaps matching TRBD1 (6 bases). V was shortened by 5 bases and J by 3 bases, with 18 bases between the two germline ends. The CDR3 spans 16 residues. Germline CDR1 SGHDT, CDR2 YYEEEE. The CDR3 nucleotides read TGTGCCAGCAGTACTTGGGGGCTCTCAGACAATCAGCCCCAGCATTTT. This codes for CASSTWGLSDNQPQHF.

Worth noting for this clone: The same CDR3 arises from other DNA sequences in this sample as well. The CDR3 DNA reads TGTGCCATCAGTGAGTCGAGTACAGGGATTGAGGGCTACACCTTC. This encodes CAISESSTGIEGYTF. The V and J genes are TRBV10-3 and TRBJ1-2, with D possibly TRBD1 on 6 matching bases. The length of the CDR3 is 15 residues. From germline, CDR1 is ENHRY and CDR2 SYGVKD. V lost 0 bases to trimming and J lost 8 bases, with 16 bases between them.

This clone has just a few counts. CDR3 sequence reads: CASSQGLAGATDTQYF. For the CDR3, the DNA is TGTGCCAGCAGCCAAGGACTAGCGGGGGCCACAGATACGCAGTATTTT. The chain recombines TRBV13 with TRBJ2-3; TRBD2 matches 13 bases. Germline loops: CDR1 PRHDT, CDR2 FYEKMQ (reference sequence). The V gene end was trimmed by 5 bases and the J gene end by 2 bases; junction bases not matched to a gene: 4. This CDR3 has 16 amino acids. Full variable domain (rest looked up from reference TRBV13 and TRBJ2-3): AAGVIQSPRHLIKEKRETATLKCYPIPRHDTVYWYQQGPGQDPQFLISFYEKMQSDKGSIPDRFSAQQFSDYHSELNMSSLELGDSALYFCASSQGLAGATDTQYFGPGTRLTVL.

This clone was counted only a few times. In nucleotides, the CDR3 is TGTGCCAGCAGCTTATTGGGACAGGACCGAGAAGCTTTCTTT. Residues: CASSLLGQDREAFF. The J gene is TRBJ1-1, the V gene TRBV13, with TRBD1 identical over 8 bases. Trimming took 2 bases from V and 8 from J; bases not matched to a gene: 7. CDR1 PRHDT and CDR2 FYEKMQ come from the germline V gene (reference sequence). The CDR3 runs to 14 residues.

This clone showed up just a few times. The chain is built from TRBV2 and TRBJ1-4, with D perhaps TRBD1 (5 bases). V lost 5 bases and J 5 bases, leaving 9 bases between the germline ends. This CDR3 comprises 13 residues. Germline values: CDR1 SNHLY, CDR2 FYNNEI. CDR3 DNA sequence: TGTGCCAGCAGTTGGACACTGAATGAAAAACTGTTTTTT. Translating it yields CASSWTLNEKLFF.

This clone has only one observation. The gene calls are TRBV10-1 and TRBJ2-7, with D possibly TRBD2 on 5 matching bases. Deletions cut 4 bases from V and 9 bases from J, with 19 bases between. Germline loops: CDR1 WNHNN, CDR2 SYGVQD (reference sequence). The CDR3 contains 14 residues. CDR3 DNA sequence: TGCGCCAGCAGTGCGTTTCACGGACGGGGAACGCAGTACTTC. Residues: CASSAFHGRGTQYF.

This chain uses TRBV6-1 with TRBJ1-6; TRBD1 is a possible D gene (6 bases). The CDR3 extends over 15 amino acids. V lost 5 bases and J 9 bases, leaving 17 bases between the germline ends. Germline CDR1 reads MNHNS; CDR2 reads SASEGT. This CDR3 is CASSLGQIVSSPLHF. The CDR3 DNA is TGTGCCAGCAGTCTCGGACAGATTGTTAGTTCACCCCTCCACTTT.

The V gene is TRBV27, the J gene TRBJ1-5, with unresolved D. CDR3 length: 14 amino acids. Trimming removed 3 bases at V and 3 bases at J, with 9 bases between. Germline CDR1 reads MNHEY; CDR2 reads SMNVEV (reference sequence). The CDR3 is CASSFFPNNQPQHF. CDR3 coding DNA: TGTGCCAGCAGTTTTTTCCCAAACAATCAGCCCCAGCATTTT.